The source of this TCR beta chain is a study of blood T cell repertoires in COVID-19. In the original workflow: Scientists estimated how many nucleated cells there were by amplifying reference gene primers. Sequenced by immunoSEQ multiplex PCR; TCRdb stores in-frame clones only, minus some. D and trimming come from the DNA, and the V and J calls and clone size come from that table. The sample holds 200,000 to 250,000 clones, nearly 90% seen once. This CDR3 has 13 amino acids. Germline CDR1 LNHDA, CDR2 SQIVND (reference sequence). Trimming at V came to 5 bases and at J to 5 bases, leaving 4 bases not matched to a gene.

V gene TRBV19 combines with J gene TRBJ2-5; the match to TRBD1 covers 8 bases. Material: peripheral blood. The clonotype was recovered from a woman aged 18-29 years who had recovered from COVID-19. The CDR3 DNA follows: TGTGCCAGTAGTCCAGACAGGGGCGAGACCCAGTACTTC. It translates to CASSPDRGETQYF.